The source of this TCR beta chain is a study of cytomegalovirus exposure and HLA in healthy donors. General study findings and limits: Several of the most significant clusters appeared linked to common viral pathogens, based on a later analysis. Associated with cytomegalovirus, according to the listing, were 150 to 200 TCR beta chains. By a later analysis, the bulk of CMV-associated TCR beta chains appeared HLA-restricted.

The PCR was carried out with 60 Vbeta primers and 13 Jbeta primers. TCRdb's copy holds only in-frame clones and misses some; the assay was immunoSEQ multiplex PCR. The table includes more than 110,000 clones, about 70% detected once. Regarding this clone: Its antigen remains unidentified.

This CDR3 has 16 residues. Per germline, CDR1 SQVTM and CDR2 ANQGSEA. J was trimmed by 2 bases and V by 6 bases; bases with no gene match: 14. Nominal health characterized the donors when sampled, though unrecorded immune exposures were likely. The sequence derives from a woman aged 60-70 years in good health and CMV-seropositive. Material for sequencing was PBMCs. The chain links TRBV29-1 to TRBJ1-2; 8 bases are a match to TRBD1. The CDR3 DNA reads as TGCAGCGTGCGGACCCTAGGGGCAGGGGGCAACTATGGCTACACCTTC. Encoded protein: CSVRTLGAGGNYGYTF.